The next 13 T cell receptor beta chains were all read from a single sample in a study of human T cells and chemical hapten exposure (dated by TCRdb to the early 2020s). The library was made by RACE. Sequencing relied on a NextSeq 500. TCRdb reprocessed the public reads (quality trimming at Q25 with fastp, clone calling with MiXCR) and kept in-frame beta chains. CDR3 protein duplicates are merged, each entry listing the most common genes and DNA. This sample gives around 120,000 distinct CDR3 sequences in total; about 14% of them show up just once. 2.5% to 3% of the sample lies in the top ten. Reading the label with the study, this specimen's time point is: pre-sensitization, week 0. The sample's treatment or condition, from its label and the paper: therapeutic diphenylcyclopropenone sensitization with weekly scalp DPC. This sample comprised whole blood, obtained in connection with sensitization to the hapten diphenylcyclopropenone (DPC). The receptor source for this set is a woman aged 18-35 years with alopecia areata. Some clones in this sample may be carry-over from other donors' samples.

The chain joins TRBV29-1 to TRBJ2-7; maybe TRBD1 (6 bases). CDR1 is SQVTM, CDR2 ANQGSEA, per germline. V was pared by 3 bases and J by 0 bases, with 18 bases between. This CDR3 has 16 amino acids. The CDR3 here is CSVEAPGQFLSYEQYF. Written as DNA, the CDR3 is TGCAGCGTTGAGGCCCCCGGACAGTTCCTCTCCTACGAGCAGTACTTC.

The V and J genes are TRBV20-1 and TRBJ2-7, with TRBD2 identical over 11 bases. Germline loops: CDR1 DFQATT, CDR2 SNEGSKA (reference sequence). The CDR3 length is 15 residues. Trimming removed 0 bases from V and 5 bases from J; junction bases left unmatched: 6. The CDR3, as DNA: TGCAGTGCTAGAGATCCGGGACTAGCGGTTAACGAGCAGTACTTC. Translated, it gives CSARDPGLAVNEQYF.

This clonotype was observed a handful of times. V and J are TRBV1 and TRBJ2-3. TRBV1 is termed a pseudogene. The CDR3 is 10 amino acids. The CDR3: CTSRGNTQYF. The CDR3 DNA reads TGCACCAGCAGAGGAAATACGCAGTATTTT.

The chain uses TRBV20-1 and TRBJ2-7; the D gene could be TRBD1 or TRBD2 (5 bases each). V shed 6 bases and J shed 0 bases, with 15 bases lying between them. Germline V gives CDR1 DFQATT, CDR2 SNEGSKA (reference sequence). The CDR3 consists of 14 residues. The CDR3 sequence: CSACWDPISYEQYF. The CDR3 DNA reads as TGCAGTGCATGTTGGGACCCTATCTCCTACGAGCAGTACTTC.

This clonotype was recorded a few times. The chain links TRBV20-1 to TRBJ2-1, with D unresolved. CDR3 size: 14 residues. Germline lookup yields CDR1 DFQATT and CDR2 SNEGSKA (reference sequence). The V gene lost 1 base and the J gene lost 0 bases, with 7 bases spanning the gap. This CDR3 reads CSARALSSYNEQFF. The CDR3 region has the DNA TGCAGTGCTAGAGCCCTAAGCTCCTACAATGAGCAGTTCTTC.

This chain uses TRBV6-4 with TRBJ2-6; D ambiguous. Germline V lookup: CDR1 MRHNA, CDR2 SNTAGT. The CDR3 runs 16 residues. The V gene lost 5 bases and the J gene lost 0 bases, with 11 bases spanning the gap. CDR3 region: CASSSGLTSGANVLTF. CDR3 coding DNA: TGTGCCAGCAGTTCGGGCCTTACCTCTGGGGCCAACGTCCTGACTTTC.

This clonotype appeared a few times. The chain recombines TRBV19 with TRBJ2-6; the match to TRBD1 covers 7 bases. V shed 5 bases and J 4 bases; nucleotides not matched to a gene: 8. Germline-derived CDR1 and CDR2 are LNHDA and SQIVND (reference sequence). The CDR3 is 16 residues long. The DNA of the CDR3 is TGTGCCAGTAGTTCGACAGGGTTTGGCGGGGCCAACGTCCTGACTTTC. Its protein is CASSSTGFGGANVLTF.

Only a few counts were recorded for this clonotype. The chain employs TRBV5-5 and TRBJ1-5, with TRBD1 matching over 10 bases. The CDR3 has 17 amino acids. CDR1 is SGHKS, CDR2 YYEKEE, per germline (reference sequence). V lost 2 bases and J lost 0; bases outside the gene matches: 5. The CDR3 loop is CASSFGTGVNSNQPQHF. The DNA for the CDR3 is TGTGCCAGCAGCTTTGGGACAGGGGTAAATAGCAATCAGCCCCAGCATTTT. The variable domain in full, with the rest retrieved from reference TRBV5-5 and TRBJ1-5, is DAGVTQSPTHLIKTRGQQVTLRCSPISGHKSVSWYQQVLGQGPQFIFQYYEKEERGRGNFPDRFSARQFPNYSSELNVNALLLGDSALYLCASSFGTGVNSNQPQHFGDGTRLSIL.

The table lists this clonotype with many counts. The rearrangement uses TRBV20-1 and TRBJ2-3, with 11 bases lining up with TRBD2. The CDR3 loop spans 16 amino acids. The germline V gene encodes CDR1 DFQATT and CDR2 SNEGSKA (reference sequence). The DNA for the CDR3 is TGCACCCCGGTAGTAGCGGGGGGGCGTGGCACAGATACGCAGTATTTT. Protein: CTPVVAGGRGTDTQYF.

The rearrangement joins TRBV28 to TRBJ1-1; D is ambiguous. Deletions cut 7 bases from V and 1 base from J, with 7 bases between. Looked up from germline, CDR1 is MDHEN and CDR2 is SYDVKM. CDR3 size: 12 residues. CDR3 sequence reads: CASNPSNTEAFF. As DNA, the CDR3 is TGTGCCAGCAACCCCTCGAACACTGAAGCTTTCTTT.

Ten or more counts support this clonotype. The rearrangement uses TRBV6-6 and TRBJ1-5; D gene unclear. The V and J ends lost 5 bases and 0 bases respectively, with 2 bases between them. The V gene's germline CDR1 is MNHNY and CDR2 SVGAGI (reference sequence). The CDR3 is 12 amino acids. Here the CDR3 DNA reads TGTGCCAGCAGTCCTAGCAATCAGCCCCAGCATTTT. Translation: CASSPSNQPQHF.

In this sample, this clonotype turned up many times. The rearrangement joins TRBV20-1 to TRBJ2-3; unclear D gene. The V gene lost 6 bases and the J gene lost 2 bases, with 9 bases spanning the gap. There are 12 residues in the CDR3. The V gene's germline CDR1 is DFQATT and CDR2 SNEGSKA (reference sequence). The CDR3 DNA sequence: TGCAGTGCCAGGTGGTCCACAGATACGCAGTATTTT. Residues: CSARWSTDTQYF.

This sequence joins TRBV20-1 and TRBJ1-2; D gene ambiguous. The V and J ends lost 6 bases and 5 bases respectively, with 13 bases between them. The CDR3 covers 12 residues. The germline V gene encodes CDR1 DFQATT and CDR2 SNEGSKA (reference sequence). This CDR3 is CSAPAGSYGYTF. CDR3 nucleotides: TGCAGTGCCCCAGCGGGATCTTATGGCTACACCTTC.